This TCR beta chain was obtained from a study of T cells in Graves' hyperthyroidism and ophthalmopathy. It was uncontrolled infection, other autoimmune disease, pregnancy or lactation that excluded patients. Approximately 10 ml of fresh peripheral blood supplied the PBMCs. The germline V and J ends were trimmed by 5 bases and 7 bases, with 11 bases remaining between them. This CDR3 contains 13 residues. Per the germline V gene, CDR1 is SEHNR and CDR2 is FQNEAQ (reference sequence). In this sample, this clonotype turned up a few times. Its antigen is undetermined. Amplification yielded TCR beta CDR3 regions, with RNA transcripts as the source. The TCR CDR3 was amplified in a first-round RT-PCR using the HTBI primer set. Each CDR3 protein gets one entry after TCRdb re-called the multiplex PCR reads with MiXCR. This sample has about 640,000 distinct CDR3 sequences; roughly 20% occur once, and the top ten carry over 30%.

General study findings and limits: Most expanded thyroid clonotypes above 0.001 also appeared in blood. From stable hyperthyroidism, ophthalmopathy was separated by a 13 V-J model.

The source is a man under 40 with Graves' ophthalmopathy. The specimen was blood. The gene calls are TRBV7-9 and TRBJ1-4; D uncertain. The CDR3 region has the DNA TGTGCCAGCAGCCTCAAGGCCTCTGAAAAACTGTTTTTT. Encoded protein: CASSLKASEKLFF.